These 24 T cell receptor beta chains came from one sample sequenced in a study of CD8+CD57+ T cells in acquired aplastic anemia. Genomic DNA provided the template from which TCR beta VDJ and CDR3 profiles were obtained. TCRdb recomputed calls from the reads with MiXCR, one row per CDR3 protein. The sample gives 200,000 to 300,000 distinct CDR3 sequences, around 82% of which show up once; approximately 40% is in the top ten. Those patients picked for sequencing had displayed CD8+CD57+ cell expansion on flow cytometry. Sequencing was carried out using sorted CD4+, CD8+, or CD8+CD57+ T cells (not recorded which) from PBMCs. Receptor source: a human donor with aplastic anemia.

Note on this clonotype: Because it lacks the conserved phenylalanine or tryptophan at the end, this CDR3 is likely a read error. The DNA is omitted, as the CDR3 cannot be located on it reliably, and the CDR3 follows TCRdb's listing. The CDR3 here is CASSDAGSNPPQL. The rearrangement joins TRBV9 to TRBJ2-3; the listed D gene, TRBD1, was not tested against the DNA. Ends included, the CDR3 has 13 residues. Germline-derived CDR1 and CDR2 are SGDLS and YYNGEE.

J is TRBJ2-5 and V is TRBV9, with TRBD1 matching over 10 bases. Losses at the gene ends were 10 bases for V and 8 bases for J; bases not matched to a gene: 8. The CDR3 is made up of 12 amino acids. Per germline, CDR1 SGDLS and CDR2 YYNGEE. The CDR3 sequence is CAGQGGRDTQYF. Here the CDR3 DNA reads TGTGCCGGACAGGGGGGGAGGGATACCCAGTACTTC.

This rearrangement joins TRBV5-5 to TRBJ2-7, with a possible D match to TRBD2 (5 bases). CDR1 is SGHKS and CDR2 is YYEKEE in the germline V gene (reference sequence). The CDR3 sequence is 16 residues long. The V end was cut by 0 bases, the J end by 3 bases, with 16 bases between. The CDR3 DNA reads TGTGCCAGCAGCTTGGTTACTAGTTCCCTCCTCTACGAGCAGTACTTC. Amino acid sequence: CASSLVTSSLLYEQYF.

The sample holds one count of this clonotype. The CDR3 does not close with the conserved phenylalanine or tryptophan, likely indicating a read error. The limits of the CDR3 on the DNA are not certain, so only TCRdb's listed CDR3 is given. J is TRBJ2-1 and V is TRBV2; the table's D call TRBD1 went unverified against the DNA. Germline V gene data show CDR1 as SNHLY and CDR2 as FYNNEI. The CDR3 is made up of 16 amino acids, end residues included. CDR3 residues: CASSEQKRRVYDEYFC.

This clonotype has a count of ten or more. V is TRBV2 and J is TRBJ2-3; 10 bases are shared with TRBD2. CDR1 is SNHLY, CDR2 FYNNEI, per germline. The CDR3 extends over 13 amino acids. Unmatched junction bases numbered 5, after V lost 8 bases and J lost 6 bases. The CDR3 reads CASLAGGPDTQYF. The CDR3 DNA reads TGTGCCAGCTTAGCGGGAGGTCCCGATACGCAGTATTTT.

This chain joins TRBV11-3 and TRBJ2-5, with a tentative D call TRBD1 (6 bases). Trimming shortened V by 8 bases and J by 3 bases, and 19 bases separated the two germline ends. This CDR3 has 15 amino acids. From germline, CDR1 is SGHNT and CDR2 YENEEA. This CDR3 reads CASCRQANAKETQYF. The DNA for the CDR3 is TGTGCCAGCTGCAGACAGGCCAACGCAAAAGAGACCCAGTACTTC.

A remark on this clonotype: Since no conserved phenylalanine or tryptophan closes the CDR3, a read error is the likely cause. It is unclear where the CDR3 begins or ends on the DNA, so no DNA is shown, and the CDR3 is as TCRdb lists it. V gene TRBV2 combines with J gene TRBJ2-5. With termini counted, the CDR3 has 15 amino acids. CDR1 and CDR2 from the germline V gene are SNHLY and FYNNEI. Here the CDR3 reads CASSVGPNSPHHFGN.

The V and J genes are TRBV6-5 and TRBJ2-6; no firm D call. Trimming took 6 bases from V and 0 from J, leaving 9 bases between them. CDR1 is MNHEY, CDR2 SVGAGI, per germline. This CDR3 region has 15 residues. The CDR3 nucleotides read TGTGCCAGCAGCAAGGAAGTCTCTGGGGCCAACGTCCTGACTTTC. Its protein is CASSKEVSGANVLTF.

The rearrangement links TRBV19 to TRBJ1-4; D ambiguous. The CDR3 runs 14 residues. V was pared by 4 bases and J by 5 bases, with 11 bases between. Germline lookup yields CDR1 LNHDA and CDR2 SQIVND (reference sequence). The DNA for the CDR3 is TGTGCCAGTAGTACCGGCCTGGGAAATGAAAAACTGTTTTTT. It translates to CASSTGLGNEKLFF.

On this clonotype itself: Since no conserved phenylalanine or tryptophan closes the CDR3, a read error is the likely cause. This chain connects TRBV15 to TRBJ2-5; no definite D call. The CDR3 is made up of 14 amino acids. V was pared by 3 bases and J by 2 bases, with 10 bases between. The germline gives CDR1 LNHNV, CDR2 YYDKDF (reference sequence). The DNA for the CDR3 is TGTGCCACCAGCAGTCGCAGCGAGCAAGAGACCCAGTACTTG. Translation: CATSSRSEQETQYL.

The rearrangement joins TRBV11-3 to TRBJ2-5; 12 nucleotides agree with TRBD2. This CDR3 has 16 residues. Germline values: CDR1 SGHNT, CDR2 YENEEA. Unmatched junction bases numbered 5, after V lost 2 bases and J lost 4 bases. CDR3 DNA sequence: TGTGCCAGCAGCTTACATCTAGCGGGGGGGTTAGAGACCCAGTACTTC. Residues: CASSLHLAGGLETQYF.

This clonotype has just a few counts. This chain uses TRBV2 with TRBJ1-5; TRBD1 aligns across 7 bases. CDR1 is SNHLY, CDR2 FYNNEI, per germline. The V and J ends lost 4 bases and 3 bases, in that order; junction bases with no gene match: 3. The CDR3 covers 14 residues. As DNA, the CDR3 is TGTGCCAGCAGTGGGGGGACAGACAATCAGCCCCAGCATTTT. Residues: CASSGGTDNQPQHF.

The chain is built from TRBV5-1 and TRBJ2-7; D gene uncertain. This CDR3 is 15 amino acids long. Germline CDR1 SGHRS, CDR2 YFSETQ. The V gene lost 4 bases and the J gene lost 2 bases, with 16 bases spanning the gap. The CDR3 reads CASSDYSRTTYEQYV. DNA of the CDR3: TGCGCCAGCAGCGATTACAGCAGAACGACCTACGAGCAGTACGTC.

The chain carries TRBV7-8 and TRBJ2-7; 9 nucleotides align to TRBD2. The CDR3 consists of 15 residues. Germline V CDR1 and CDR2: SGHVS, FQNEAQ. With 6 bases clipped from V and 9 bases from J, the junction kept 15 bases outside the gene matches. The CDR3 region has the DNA TGTGCCAGCAGTGCGAGAGCGGGGGGCACCTATACGCAGTACTTC. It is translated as CASSARAGGTYTQYF.

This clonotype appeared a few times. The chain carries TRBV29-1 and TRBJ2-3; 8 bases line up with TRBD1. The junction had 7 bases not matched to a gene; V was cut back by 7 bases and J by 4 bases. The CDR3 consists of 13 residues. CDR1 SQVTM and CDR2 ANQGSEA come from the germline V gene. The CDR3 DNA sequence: TGCAGCGACGACAGGGGTGTAGCAGATACGCAGTATTTT. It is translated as CSDDRGVADTQYF.

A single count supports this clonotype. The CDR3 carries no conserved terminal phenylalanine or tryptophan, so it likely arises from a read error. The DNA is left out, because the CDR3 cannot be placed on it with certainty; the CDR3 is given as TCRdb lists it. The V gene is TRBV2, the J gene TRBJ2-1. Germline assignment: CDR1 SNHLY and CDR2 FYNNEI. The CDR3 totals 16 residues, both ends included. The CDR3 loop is CASRSQRSRPNDEQFG.

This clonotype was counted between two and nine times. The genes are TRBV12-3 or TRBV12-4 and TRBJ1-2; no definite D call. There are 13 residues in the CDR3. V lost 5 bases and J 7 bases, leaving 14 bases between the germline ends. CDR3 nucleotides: TGTGCCAGCAGTCCAGGCCTTGCAGGTGGCTACACCTTC. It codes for CASSPGLAGGYTF.

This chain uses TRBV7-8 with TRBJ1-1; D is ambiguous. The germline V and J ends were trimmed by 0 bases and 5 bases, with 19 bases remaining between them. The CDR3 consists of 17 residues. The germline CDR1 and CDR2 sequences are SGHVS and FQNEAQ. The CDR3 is CASSLAGGPETQTEAFF. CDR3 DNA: TGTGCCAGCAGCTTAGCGGGAGGACCCGAAACGCAGACTGAAGCTTTCTTT.

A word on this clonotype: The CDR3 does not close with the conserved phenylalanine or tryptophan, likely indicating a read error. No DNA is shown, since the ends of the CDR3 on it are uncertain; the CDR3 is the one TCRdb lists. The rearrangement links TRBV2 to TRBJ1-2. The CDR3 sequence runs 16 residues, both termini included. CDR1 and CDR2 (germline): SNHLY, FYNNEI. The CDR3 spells CASRSSGGLPLEQYFC.

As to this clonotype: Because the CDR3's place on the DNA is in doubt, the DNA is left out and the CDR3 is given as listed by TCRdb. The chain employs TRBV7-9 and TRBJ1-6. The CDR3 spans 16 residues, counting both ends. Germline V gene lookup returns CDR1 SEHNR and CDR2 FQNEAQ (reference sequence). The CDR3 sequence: CASSFADTQYFAPLHF.

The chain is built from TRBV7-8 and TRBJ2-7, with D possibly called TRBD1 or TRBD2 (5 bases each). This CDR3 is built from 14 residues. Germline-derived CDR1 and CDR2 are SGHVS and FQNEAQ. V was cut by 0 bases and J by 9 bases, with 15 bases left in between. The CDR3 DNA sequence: TGTGCCAGCAGCTTAGCGGGACGGACCGATGCGCAGTACTTC. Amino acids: CASSLAGRTDAQYF. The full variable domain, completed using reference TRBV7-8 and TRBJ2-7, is GAGVSQSPRYKVAKRGQDVALRCDPISGHVSLFWYQQALGQGPEFLTYFQNEAQLDKSGLPSDRFFAERPEGSVSTLKIQRTQQEDSAVYLCASSLAGRTDAQYFGPGTRLTVT.

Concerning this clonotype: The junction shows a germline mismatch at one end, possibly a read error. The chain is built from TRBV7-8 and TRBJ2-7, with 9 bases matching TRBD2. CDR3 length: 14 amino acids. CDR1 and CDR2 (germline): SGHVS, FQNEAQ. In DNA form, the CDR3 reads TGTGCCAGCAGCTTTGCGGGAGGGTTCTATACGCGGTATTTC. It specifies CASSFAGGFYTRYF.

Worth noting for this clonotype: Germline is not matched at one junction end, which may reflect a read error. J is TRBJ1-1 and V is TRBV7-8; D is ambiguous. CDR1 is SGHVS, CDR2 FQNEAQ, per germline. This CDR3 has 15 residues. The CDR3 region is CASSLDLTKNNEAFF. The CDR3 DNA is TGTGCCAGCAGCTTAGATCTGACTAAGAACAATGAAGCTTTCTTT.

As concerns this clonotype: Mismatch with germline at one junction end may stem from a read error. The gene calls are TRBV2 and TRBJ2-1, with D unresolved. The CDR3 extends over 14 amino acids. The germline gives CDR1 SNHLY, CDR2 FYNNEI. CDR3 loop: CAGRGLIGGDEQYF. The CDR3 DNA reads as TGTGCCGGCAGAGGCTTAATAGGCGGAGATGAGCAGTATTTC.